These 18 T cell receptor beta chains share one sample of origin, sequenced in a study of beta chain features in type 1 diabetes. cDNA synthesis used the whole RNA isolate, giving expressed TCRB sequences. TCRdb's table, derived via immunoSEQ multiplex PCR, lists solely in-frame clones and lacks some. The sample records under 400,000 clones, approximately 15% being singletons. The sample taken for sequencing was central memory CD4+ T cells from blood. Source of these receptors: a man aged 30-40 years in good health.

This clone was seen a few times. The chain couples TRBV5-6 to TRBJ2-5; 11 bases agree with TRBD2. The CDR3 is 17 amino acids. Germline V CDR1 and CDR2: SGHDT, YYEEEE. The V and J ends lost 0 bases and 4 bases, in that order; junction bases with no gene match: 8. In DNA form, the CDR3 reads TGTGCCAGCAGCTTGGGACTAGCGGGGCCCACAATAGAGACCCAGTACTTC. This gives the protein CASSLGLAGPTIETQYF.

The V call is TRBV11-3, the J call TRBJ2-1; D not certain. The length of the CDR3 is 16 residues. V was cut by 1 base and J by 0 bases, with 10 bases left in between. The germline CDR1 and CDR2 sequences are SGHNT and YENEEA. In nucleotides, the CDR3 is TGTGCCAGCAGCTTAGGATCCGCTGGCTCCTACAATGAGCAGTTCTTC. This encodes CASSLGSAGSYNEQFF. The variable domain in full, with the rest retrieved from reference TRBV11-3 and TRBJ2-1, is EAGVVQSPRYKIIEKKQPVAFWCNPISGHNTLYWYLQNLGQGPELLIRYENEEAVDDSQLPKDRFSAERLKGVDSTLKIQPAELGDSAVYLCASSLGSAGSYNEQFFGPGTRLTVL.

This clone was seen a handful of times. J is TRBJ1-2 and V is TRBV15; a possible D gene is TRBD1 (5 bases). This CDR3 spans 16 amino acids. CDR1 LNHNV and CDR2 YYDKDF come from the germline V gene (reference sequence). Trimming stripped 0 bases from V and 3 bases from J, with 14 bases between. DNA of the CDR3: TGTGCCACCAGCAGAGATAAGCAGGGTGCCTACTATGGCTACACCTTC. This translates into CATSRDKQGAYYGYTF. Together with reference TRBV15 and TRBJ1-2, the CDR3 gives the full variable domain: DAMVIQNPRYQVTQFGKPVTLSCSQTLNHNVMYWYQQKSSQAPKLLFHYYDKDFNNEADTPDNFQSRRPNTSFCFLDIRSPGLGDTAMYLCATSRDKQGAYYGYTFGSGTRLTVV.

The chain combines TRBV5-8 with TRBJ1-1; no clear D. This CDR3 spans 13 amino acids. Between the trimmed V and J ends, which lost 4 bases and 3 bases, there was a span of 10 bases. Germline V lookup: CDR1 SGHTS, CDR2 YDEGEE. The CDR3 nucleotides are TGTGCCAGCAGCCTCTGGTCAGACACTGAAGCTTTCTTT. Translated, it gives CASSLWSDTEAFF.

This clone has a count of ten or more. The V and J genes are TRBV7-9 and TRBJ1-1; D is perhaps TRBD1 (6 bases). Germline V gene sequence: CDR1 SEHNR, CDR2 FQNEAQ (reference sequence). This CDR3 comprises 16 residues. V was shortened by 5 bases and J by 0 bases, with 16 bases between the two germline ends. The DNA for the CDR3 is TGTGCCAGCAGCGCACCTTACCGACAGGTGAACACTGAAGCTTTCTTT. It codes for CASSAPYRQVNTEAFF. Drawing the rest from reference TRBV7-9 and TRBJ1-1, the complete variable domain is DTGVSQNPRHKITKRGQNVTFRCDPISEHNRLYWYRQTLGQGPEFLTYFQNEAQLEKSRLLSDRFSAERPKGSFSTLEIQRTEQGDSAMYLCASSAPYRQVNTEAFFGQGTRLTVV.

This clone was counted ten times or more. The chain combines TRBV4-2 with TRBJ1-1; the D gene is possibly TRBD1 (6 bases). The CDR3 is 14 residues long. V was clipped by 0 bases and J by 11 bases, with 16 bases between them. CDR1 is LGHNA and CDR2 is YNFKEQ in the germline V gene. The CDR3 coding sequence is TGTGCCAGCAGCCAAGAAGATTCCGGGACAACCGCTTTCTTT. Its translation is CASSQEDSGTTAFF.

V is TRBV11-2 and J is TRBJ2-1; weak D call: TRBD1 (5 bases). There are 14 residues in the CDR3. The V end lost 2 bases, the J end lost 5 bases, and 10 bases lay between the germline ends. From germline, CDR1 is SGHAT and CDR2 FQNNGV. The CDR3 DNA reads TGTGCCAGCAGCTTATCAGGGTTCGACAATGAGCAGTTCTTC. As protein: CASSLSGFDNEQFF.

This clone was observed a few times. Other DNA sequences of this sample code for an identical CDR3. The chain recombines TRBV6-1 with TRBJ2-3; TRBD2 agrees at 8 bases. The CDR3 length is 14 residues. Germline assignment: CDR1 MNHNS and CDR2 SASEGT. Unmatched junction bases numbered 1, after V lost 4 bases and J lost 1 base. CDR3 nucleotide sequence: TGTGCCAGCAGTGGTAGCGGGGGCACAGATACGCAGTATTTT. Its protein is CASSGSGGTDTQYF.

This clone was recorded a few times. This rearrangement joins TRBV19 to TRBJ1-4; 9 nucleotides agree with TRBD1. V was clipped by 10 bases and J by 7 bases; unmatched bases: 13. CDR3 length equals 15 residues. Germline V lookup: CDR1 LNHDA, CDR2 SQIVND (reference sequence). CDR3 nucleotides: TGTGCCACCAAGGACAGGGGCGTAGAAGGTGAAAAACTGTTTTTT. Translation gives CATKDRGVEGEKLFF. Supplemented by reference TRBV19 and TRBJ1-4, the full variable domain reads DGGITQSPKYLFRKEGQNVTLSCEQNLNHDAMYWYRQDPGQGLRLIYYSQIVNDFQKGDIAEGYSVSREKKESFPLTVTSAQKNPTAFYLCATKDRGVEGEKLFFGSGTQLSVL.

This clone was recorded a few times. The chain combines TRBV11-3 with TRBJ1-2; perhaps TRBD1 as D (6 bases). Germline CDR1 and CDR2: SGHNT and YENEEA. Trimming took 4 bases from V and 8 from J, leaving 11 bases between them. The length of the CDR3 is 12 residues. CDR3 sequence: CASSSGVYGYTF. Here the CDR3 DNA reads TGTGCCAGCAGCTCAGGGGTTTACGGCTACACCTTC.

This clone appeared a few times. The CDR3 protein is CASSVMAVGDYGYTF. The CDR3 DNA follows: TGTGCCAGCAGCGTAATGGCCGTTGGGGACTATGGCTACACCTTC. This chain uses TRBV9 with TRBJ1-2; D remains ambiguous. Germline CDR1 is SGDLS and CDR2 is YYNGEE. V shed 1 base and J shed 3 bases, with 13 bases lying between them. CDR3 size: 15 residues.

This clone was seen only a few times. The V and J genes are TRBV11-2 and TRBJ2-2; D is possibly TRBD2 (5 bases). With 1 base removed from V and 9 bases from J, the gap between germline ends came to 12 bases. This CDR3 has 14 residues. CDR1 and CDR2 from the germline V gene are SGHAT and FQNNGV. The CDR3 sequence: CASSLGPGNRELFF. For the CDR3, the DNA is TGTGCCAGCAGCTTAGGCCCCGGGAACCGGGAGCTGTTTTTT.

The chain couples TRBV5-1 to TRBJ2-1, with 7 bases identical to TRBD2. CDR3 length: 17 residues. Germline CDR1 and CDR2: SGHRS and YFSETQ. Trimming at V came to 2 bases and at J to 0 bases, leaving 8 bases not matched to a gene. CDR3 protein: CASSFPSRGSSYNEQFF. The CDR3 DNA sequence: TGCGCCAGCAGCTTCCCCTCTCGCGGGAGCTCCTACAATGAGCAGTTCTTC.

The chain couples TRBV19 to TRBJ2-7; maybe TRBD1 (5 bases). V lost 9 bases, J lost 5 bases, and 17 bases lay in between. The CDR3 spans 13 residues. Germline CDR1 is LNHDA and CDR2 is SQIVND (reference sequence). CDR3 sequence: CASKTSDRNEQYF. In DNA form, the CDR3 reads TGTGCCAGCAAAACCTCCGACAGAAACGAGCAGTACTTC.

This clone was detected only a few times. A read error may be the cause here, since a much bigger clone is one base away. DNA of the CDR3: TGTGCCAGCAGCTTGGACACAGATACGCAGTATTTT. Translated, it gives CASSLDTDTQYF. This chain uses TRBV5-5 with TRBJ2-3, with D hard to call. Germline V CDR1 and CDR2: SGHKS, YYEKEE (reference sequence). This CDR3 has 12 amino acids. Between the trimmed V and J ends, which lost 0 bases and 2 bases, there was a span of 1 base.

This sequence joins TRBV6-5 and TRBJ1-1; weak D call: TRBD1 (5 bases). The CDR3 consists of 14 residues. In germline, CDR1 is MNHEY, CDR2 SVGAGI. V shed 10 bases and J shed 0 bases, with 15 bases lying between them. Here the CDR3 DNA reads TGTGCCACGGGGCAATATGGCATGAACACTGAAGCTTTCTTT. It encodes CATGQYGMNTEAFF.

The chain recombines TRBV5-1 with TRBJ2-7; maybe TRBD1 (6 bases). V lost 0 bases, J lost 7 bases, and 20 bases lay in between. Germline V CDR1 and CDR2: SGHRS, YFSETQ. The CDR3 runs to 16 residues. In DNA, the CDR3 is TGCGCCAGCAGCTTGGGAGTCTCAGGGGCAACGGAAGAGCAGTACGTC. Amino acids: CASSLGVSGATEEQYV.

This rearrangement joins TRBV11-2 to TRBJ2-1; 7 bases agree with TRBD1. Germline CDR1 reads SGHAT; CDR2 reads FQNNGV. Germline trimming cut 5 bases from V and 3 bases from J; bases unmatched to any gene: 10. The CDR3 has 16 residues. The CDR3 here is CASSNYWGQNYNEQFF. Here the CDR3 DNA reads TGTGCCAGCAGCAATTATTGGGGACAGAACTACAATGAGCAGTTCTTC.